What follows are 12 T cell receptor beta chains derived from one specimen sequenced in a study of regulatory and conventional T cells in RAG deficiency. Here immunoSEQ multiplex PCR was the method, and the copy in TCRdb shows in-frame clones only, minus some. The data show some 28,000 clones, 80% to 95% seen once. Genomic DNA came from blood regulatory T cells gated CD4+ CD25-high CD127-low. This sample also belongs to another study, concerning regulatory T cells. That paper states: The PCR used 52 TRBV and 13 TRBJ primers.

Sequencing was performed on Tregs sorted from blood. All receptors come from a human donor in good health.

The chain links TRBV5-4 to TRBJ2-1; D possibly uses TRBD1 or TRBD2 (5 bases each). Trimming left V 2 bases short and J 4 bases short, with 13 bases between. Germline values: CDR1 SGHNT, CDR2 YYREEE (reference sequence). CDR3 size: 15 residues. CDR3 sequence: CASSFTGTVYNEQFF. The CDR3 nucleotides read TGTGCCAGCAGCTTCACCGGGACGGTTTACAATGAGCAGTTCTTC.

The chain employs TRBV6-1 and TRBJ2-5; either TRBD1 or TRBD2 may fit D (5 bases each). V was clipped by 7 bases and J by 4 bases, with 16 bases between them. The CDR3 has 14 amino acids. CDR1 and CDR2 from the germline V gene are MNHNS and SASEGT. The CDR3 region is CASIKGMRGETQYF. The CDR3 DNA is TGTGCCAGCATTAAGGGAATGAGGGGAGAGACCCAGTACTTC.

The chain links TRBV7-9 to TRBJ1-2; no clear D gene. Trimming stripped 0 bases from V and 4 bases from J, with 9 bases between. The CDR3 has 14 residues. In germline, CDR1 is SEHNR, CDR2 FQNEAQ (reference sequence). CDR3 amino acids: CASSLAEVFYGYTF. As DNA, the CDR3 is TGTGCCAGCAGCTTAGCGGAAGTATTCTATGGCTACACCTTC.

The chain is built from TRBV27 and TRBJ2-7, with 11 positions matching TRBD1. The CDR3 runs to 17 residues. Germline CDR1 MNHEY, CDR2 SMNVEV (reference sequence). V was pared by 6 bases and J by 0 bases, with 10 bases of the junction left unmatched. CDR3 sequence reads: CASSQWTGGGNSYEQYF. For the CDR3, the DNA is TGTGCCAGCAGCCAATGGACAGGGGGCGGTAACTCCTACGAGCAGTACTTC.

The V and J genes are TRBV5-4 and TRBJ2-7, with 10 bases aligning to TRBD2. The CDR3 consists of 18 residues. Germline lookup yields CDR1 SGHNT and CDR2 YYREEE (reference sequence). J was trimmed by 4 bases and V by 0 bases; bases with no gene match: 13. The CDR3 region has the DNA TGTGCCAGCAGCTTGGGACCGGATAGCGGGGGGCGGGCGTACGAGCAGTACTTC. Amino acids: CASSLGPDSGGRAYEQYF.

This chain joins TRBV19 and TRBJ1-1, with 10 bases lining up with TRBD1. The germline gives CDR1 LNHDA, CDR2 SQIVND (reference sequence). This CDR3 contains 18 residues. J gave up 1 base and V 7 bases, and 15 bases lay outside the gene matches. For the CDR3, the DNA is TGTGCCAGTACCCCATGGGGAGGGACAGGGGTGGCGAACACTGAAGCTTTCTTT. It codes for CASTPWGGTGVANTEAFF.

The genes are TRBV5-1 and TRBJ1-3; D not resolved. V was shortened by 1 base and J by 4 bases, with 12 bases between the two germline ends. CDR3 length: 15 amino acids. Looked up from germline, CDR1 is SGHRS and CDR2 is YFSETQ. This CDR3 is CASSLRLGGGNTIYF. CDR3 coding DNA: TGCGCCAGCAGCTTGAGACTCGGCGGCGGAAACACCATATATTTT.

The chain combines TRBV6-6 with TRBJ2-7; 7 bases line up with TRBD1. The V and J ends lost 2 bases and 4 bases, in that order; junction bases with no gene match: 2. This CDR3 has 13 residues. Germline V lookup: CDR1 MNHNY, CDR2 SVGAGI (reference sequence). The CDR3 spells CASSYMTGYEQYF. CDR3 coding DNA: TGTGCCAGCAGTTACATGACAGGGTACGAGCAGTACTTC.

This sequence joins TRBV7-9 and TRBJ1-3, with 7 nucleotides matching TRBD1. This CDR3 is built from 19 residues. The J segment lost 0 bases and the V segment lost 5 bases, leaving 16 bases of the junction unmatched. Per the germline V gene, CDR1 is SEHNR and CDR2 is FQNEAQ (reference sequence). The CDR3 region is CASSMDRYYNDDSGNTIYF. The DNA of the CDR3 is TGTGCCAGCAGCATGGACAGGTACTACAATGATGACTCTGGAAACACCATATATTTT.

The chain is built from TRBV7-2 and TRBJ2-2, with D possibly TRBD2 on 5 matching bases. The CDR3 is made up of 13 amino acids. Germline lookup yields CDR1 SGHTA and CDR2 FQGNSA. Trimming removed 2 bases from V and 5 bases from J, with 6 bases in between. DNA of the CDR3: TGTGCCAGCAGCTTAATAGCGACCGGGGAGCTGTTTTTT. Its translation: CASSLIATGELFF. Filled out from reference TRBV7-2 and TRBJ2-2, the complete variable domain reads GAGVSQSPSNKVTEKGKDVELRCDPISGHTALYWYRQSLGQGLEFLIYFQGNSAPDKSGLPSDRFSAERTGGSVSTLTIQRTQQEDSAVYLCASSLIATGELFFGEGSRLTVL.

This clone was counted once. The chain links TRBV18 to TRBJ2-6; possible D gene TRBD1, 6 bases. The CDR3 consists of 16 residues. The germline V gene encodes CDR1 KGHSH and CDR2 LQKENI. The V end lost 4 bases, the J end lost 0 bases, and 10 bases lay between the germline ends. CDR3 region: CASSLGTNSGANVLTF. The CDR3 DNA sequence: TGTGCCAGCTCACTGGGGACAAACTCTGGGGCCAACGTCCTGACTTTC.

This chain connects TRBV6-1 to TRBJ2-3; 7 nucleotides agree with TRBD2. There are 12 residues in the CDR3. The germline CDR1 and CDR2 sequences are MNHNS and SASEGT. With 5 bases clipped from V and 7 bases from J, the junction kept 3 bases outside the gene matches. The CDR3 DNA reads as TGTGCCAGCAGTCGGGACTATAATACGCAGTATTTT. Translated: CASSRDYNTQYF.